This T cell receptor (beta chain) was sequenced in a study of sequential checkpoint blockade in melanoma. Looking at the study overall: DNA from over 80 pretreatment tumor samples underwent TCRβ immunosequencing.

With V trimmed by 0 bases and J by 6 bases, 7 bases remained unmatched. The CDR3 has 15 amino acids. The germline CDR1 and CDR2 sequences are SGHNT and YENEEA. The repertoire was sequenced with immunoSEQ multiplex PCR; TCRdb's copy has only in-frame clones and lacks some. This table holds about 13,000 clones, around 25% found once. Whole-study results and caveats: For nivolumab-first patients, baseline tumor clonality was associated with response. Patients with week-13 increases in T-cell fraction and clonality benefited about 30 times more often.

Treatment reported: randomized to nivolumab then ipilimumab (arm A) or the reverse (arm B). No patient had prior DNA-damaging chemotherapy. This clone was counted a few times. Its target is not known. The TCR originated in a human donor with melanoma. The input for sequencing was tumor tissue (inferred from file names), taken from a patient given nivolumab and ipilimumab in sequence. The chain has TRBV11-3 and TRBJ1-1, with TRBD1 matching over 7 bases. Written as DNA, the CDR3 is TGTGCCAGCAGCTTAGAGGCAGGGGGGTCGTCTGAAGCTTTCTTT. Translation gives CASSLEAGGSSEAFF.